The 20 T cell receptor beta chains in this list originate from one sample, sequenced in a study of T cells expressing NK-cell markers. Reanalyzing the 5' RACE reads, TCRdb keeps one entry per CDR3 protein, without DNA. The sample's table shows about 390,000 distinct CDR3 sequences. The specimen sequenced was blood T cells: a sorted CD56 or NKG2C T cell subset, CD4+ or CD8+ T cells, or bulk PBMC T cells (not recorded which). All receptors derive from a woman aged 45-60 years in good health.

The J gene is TRBJ2-7, the V gene TRBV12-3 or TRBV12-4; TCRdb picks TRBD2, but there is no DNA to check that call. The CDR3 is 16 amino acids. CDR3 region: CASSSSRTSASYEQYF.

The chain links TRBV20-1 to TRBJ2-1; TCRdb proposes TRBD1, but this gene call is untestable without DNA. This CDR3 has 12 amino acids. The V gene's germline CDR1 is DFQATT and CDR2 SNEGSKA (reference sequence). The CDR3 loop is CSATTPPRLGFF.

This sequence joins TRBV29-1 and TRBJ2-6; TCRdb proposes TRBD1, but this gene call is untestable without DNA. The CDR3 contains 17 residues. Germline V gives CDR1 SQVTM, CDR2 ANQGSEA. The CDR3 loop is CSVPGQVTHSGANVLTF.

V and J are TRBV7-2 and TRBJ2-2. Per the germline V gene, CDR1 is SGHTA and CDR2 is FQGNSA. The CDR3 is made up of 11 amino acids. CDR3 residues: CASSVIGELFF.

The rearrangement uses TRBV12-3 or TRBV12-4 and TRBJ2-1; TCRdb outputs TRBD2, but without DNA this stays unchecked. The CDR3 is 14 amino acids. This chain's CDR3 is CASSRTSGSLEQFF.

The chain uses TRBV5-1 and TRBJ2-1; absent DNA, TCRdb's TRBD1 call cannot be checked. The length of the CDR3 is 15 residues. In germline, CDR1 is SGHRS, CDR2 YFSETQ. CDR3 protein: CASSLEGGGRGKQFF.

The CDR3: CATSDTGLAADTQYF. This chain uses TRBV24-1 with TRBJ2-3; with no DNA, the TCRdb D assignment of TRBD1 cannot be verified. The germline CDR1 and CDR2 sequences are KGHDR and SFDVKD. This CDR3 is 15 amino acids long.

The V and J genes are TRBV2 and TRBJ2-2; checking the TCRdb D call of TRBD2 is not possible without DNA. The CDR3 is 14 residues long. From germline, CDR1 is SNHLY and CDR2 FYNNEI. CDR3 amino acids: CALPRGADTGELFF.

The rearrangement uses TRBV3-1 and TRBJ2-7; without DNA, the TCRdb call of TRBD2 cannot be checked. Germline V gives CDR1 LGHDT, CDR2 YNNKEL (reference sequence). The CDR3 loop spans 15 amino acids. The chain's CDR3 is CASSLSLAGGARQYF.

The V and J genes are TRBV3-1 and TRBJ2-7; TCRdb returns TRBD2, unconfirmable since there is no DNA. The germline V gene has CDR1 LGHDT and CDR2 YNNKEL (reference sequence). The length of the CDR3 is 13 residues. The CDR3 spells CASSYSGMDEQYF.

The rearrangement uses TRBV27 and TRBJ2-5; TCRdb reports TRBD1, a call that lacks DNA to check it against. In germline, CDR1 is MNHEY, CDR2 SMNVEV (reference sequence). This CDR3 comprises 16 residues. This CDR3 reads CASSLSRKGVEETQYF.

V gene TRBV4-1 combines with J gene TRBJ2-4; the TCRdb call, TRBD1, lacks DNA for checking. In germline, CDR1 is MGHRA, CDR2 YSYEKL. The CDR3 runs 13 residues. Here the CDR3 reads CASSQVTGVYEYF.

The V and J genes are TRBV15 and TRBJ2-5; TCRdb indicates TRBD2, and absent DNA this call remains unverified. The germline CDR1 and CDR2 sequences are LNHNV and YYDKDF (reference sequence). The CDR3 covers 14 residues. CDR3: CATSRKGLVEPQNF.

V and J are TRBV5-1 and TRBJ1-4. Germline CDR1 and CDR2: SGHRS and YFSETQ. The CDR3 is made up of 15 amino acids. CDR3 amino acids: CASSLVGGGHEKLFF.

The chain uses TRBV5-1 and TRBJ2-2; TCRdb picks TRBD1, but there is no DNA to check that call. Germline assignment: CDR1 SGHRS and CDR2 YFSETQ. There are 17 residues in the CDR3. This CDR3 is CASSLMVPGRATGELFF.

CDR3 residues: CASSPPTRANYEQYF. This chain joins TRBV18 and TRBJ2-7. Germline CDR1 and CDR2: KGHSH and LQKENI. The CDR3 is made up of 15 amino acids.

The rearrangement links TRBV5-1 to TRBJ2-2; TCRdb lists TRBD1, though no DNA is available to test this call. Germline CDR1 is SGHRS and CDR2 is YFSETQ. The CDR3 extends over 14 amino acids. The CDR3 loop reads CASSLGPPAGELFF.

The V gene is TRBV5-1, the J gene TRBJ2-1; TCRdb proposes TRBD1, but this gene call is untestable without DNA. CDR3 size: 15 residues. CDR1 and CDR2 from the germline V gene are SGHRS and YFSETQ. The CDR3: CASSLDSGGVDEQFF.

The rearrangement uses TRBV29-1 and TRBJ2-7; the D call from TCRdb, TRBD2, cannot be confirmed without DNA. This CDR3 has 15 amino acids. Germline V gene lookup returns CDR1 SQVTM and CDR2 ANQGSEA. The CDR3 is CSVRNGLAGNYEQYF.

V usage is TRBV24-1 and J usage is TRBJ2-3; TCRdb's assignment of TRBD2 cannot be checked, as there is no DNA. Germline V gene sequence: CDR1 KGHDR, CDR2 SFDVKD. The CDR3 spans 16 residues. CDR3 sequence reads: CATSDQTSGVYHTQYF.